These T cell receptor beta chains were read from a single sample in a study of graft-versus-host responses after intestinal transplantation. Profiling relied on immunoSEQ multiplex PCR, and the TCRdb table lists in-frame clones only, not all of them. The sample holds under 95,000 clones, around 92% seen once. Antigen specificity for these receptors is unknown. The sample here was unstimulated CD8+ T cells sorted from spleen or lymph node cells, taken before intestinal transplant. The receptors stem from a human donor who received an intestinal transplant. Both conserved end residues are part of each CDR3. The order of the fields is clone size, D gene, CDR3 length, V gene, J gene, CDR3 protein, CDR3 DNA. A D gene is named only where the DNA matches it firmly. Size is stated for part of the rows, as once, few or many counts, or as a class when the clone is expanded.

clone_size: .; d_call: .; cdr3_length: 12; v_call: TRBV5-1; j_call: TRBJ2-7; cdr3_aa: CASSLAGDEQYF; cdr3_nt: TGCGCCAGCAGCTTGGCCGGGGACGAGCAGTACTTC
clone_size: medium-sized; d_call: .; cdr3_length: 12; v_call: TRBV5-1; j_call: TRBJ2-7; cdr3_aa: CASRTASYEQYF; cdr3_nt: TGCGCCAGCAGGACAGCCTCCTACGAGCAGTACTTC
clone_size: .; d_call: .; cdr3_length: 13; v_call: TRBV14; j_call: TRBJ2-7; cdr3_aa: CASSLVRVSEQYF; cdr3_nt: TGTGCCAGCAGCCTTGTCAGGGTGAGCGAGCAGTACTTC
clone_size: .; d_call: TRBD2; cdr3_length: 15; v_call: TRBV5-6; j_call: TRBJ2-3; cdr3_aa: CASSRNRDYTDTQYF; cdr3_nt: TGTGCCAGCAGCCGTAACCGGGACTACACAGATACGCAGTATTTT
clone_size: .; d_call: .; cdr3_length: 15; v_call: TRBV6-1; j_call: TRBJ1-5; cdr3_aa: CASSERDTDNQPQHF; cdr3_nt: TGTGCCAGCAGTGAACGGGACACGGACAATCAGCCCCAGCATTTT
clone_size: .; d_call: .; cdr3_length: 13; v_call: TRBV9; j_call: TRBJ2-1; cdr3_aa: CASSETVYNEQFF; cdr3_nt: TGTGCCAGCAGCGAGACAGTCTACAATGAGCAGTTCTTC
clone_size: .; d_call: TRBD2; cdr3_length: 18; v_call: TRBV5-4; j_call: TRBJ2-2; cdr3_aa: CASSPRVAGGQRAGELFF; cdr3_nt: TGTGCCAGCAGCCCCAGGGTAGCGGGAGGACAAAGGGCCGGGGAGCTGTTTTTT
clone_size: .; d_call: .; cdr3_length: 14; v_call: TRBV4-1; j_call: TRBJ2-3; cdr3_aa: CASSQLGGTDTQYF; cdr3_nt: TGCGCCAGCAGCCAACTAGGCGGGACAGATACGCAGTATTTT
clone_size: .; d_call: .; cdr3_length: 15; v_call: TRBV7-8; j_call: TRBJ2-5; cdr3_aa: CASSPTGPYQETQYF; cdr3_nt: TGTGCCAGCAGCCCGACAGGCCCGTACCAAGAGACCCAGTACTTC
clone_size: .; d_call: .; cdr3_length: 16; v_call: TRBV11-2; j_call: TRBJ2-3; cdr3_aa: CASSLVVPAGTDTQYF; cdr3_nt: TGTGCCAGCAGCTTAGTTGTTCCAGCGGGCACAGATACGCAGTATTTT
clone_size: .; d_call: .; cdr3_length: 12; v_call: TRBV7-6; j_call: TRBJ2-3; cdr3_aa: CASSSPGFLQYF; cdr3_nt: TGTGCCAGCAGCTCGCCGGGATTCCTGCAGTATTTT
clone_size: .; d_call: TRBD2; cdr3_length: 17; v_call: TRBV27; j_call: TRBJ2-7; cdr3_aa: CASSLQFGAGGPWEQYF; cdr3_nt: TGTGCCAGCAGTTTACAGTTTGGGGCGGGAGGGCCTTGGGAGCAGTACTTC
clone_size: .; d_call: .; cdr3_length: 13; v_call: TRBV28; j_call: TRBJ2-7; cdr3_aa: CASITGPSYEQYF; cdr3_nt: TGTGCCAGCATCACAGGGCCTTCCTACGAGCAGTACTTC
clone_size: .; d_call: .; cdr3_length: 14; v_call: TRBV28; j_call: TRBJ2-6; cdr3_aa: CASVQGYGANVLTF; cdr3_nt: TGTGCCAGCGTACAGGGATATGGGGCCAACGTCCTGACTTTC
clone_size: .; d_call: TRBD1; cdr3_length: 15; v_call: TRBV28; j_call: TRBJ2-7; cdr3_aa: CASSPDRERDHEQYF; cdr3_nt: TGTGCCAGCAGTCCTGACAGGGAAAGGGATCACGAGCAGTACTTC
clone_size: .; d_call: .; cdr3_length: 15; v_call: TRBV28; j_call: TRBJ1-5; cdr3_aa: CASSFFQISNQPQHF; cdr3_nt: TGTGCCAGCAGTTTTTTTCAGATATCAAACCAGCCCCAGCATTTT
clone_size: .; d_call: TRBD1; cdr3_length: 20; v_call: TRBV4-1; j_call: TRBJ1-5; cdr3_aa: CASSQEPGTGRFLSNQPQHF; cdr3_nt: TGCGCCAGCAGCCAAGAACCGGGGACAGGGAGATTCCTGAGCAATCAGCCCCAGCATTTT
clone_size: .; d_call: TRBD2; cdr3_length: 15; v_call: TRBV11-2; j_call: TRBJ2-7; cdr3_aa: CASSLAGGGFYEQYF; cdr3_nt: TGTGCCAGCAGCTTAGCGGGAGGGGGGTTCTACGAGCAGTACTTC
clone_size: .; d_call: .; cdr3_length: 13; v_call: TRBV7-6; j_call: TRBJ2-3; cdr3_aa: CASSLDEVDTQYF; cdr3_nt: TGTGCCAGCAGCTTAGACGAGGTGGATACGCAGTATTTT
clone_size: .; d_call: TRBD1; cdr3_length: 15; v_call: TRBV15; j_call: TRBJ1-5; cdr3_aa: CATTLDRGQGQPQHF; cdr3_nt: TGTGCCACCACCCTGGACAGGGGTCAAGGTCAGCCCCAGCATTTT
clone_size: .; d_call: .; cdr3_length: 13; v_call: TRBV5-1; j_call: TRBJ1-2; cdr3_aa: CASSLDSFYGYTF; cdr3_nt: TGCGCCAGCAGCCTGGACAGCTTCTATGGCTACACCTTC
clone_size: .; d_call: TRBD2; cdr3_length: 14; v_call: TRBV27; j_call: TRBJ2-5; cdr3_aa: CASSTVAGLETQYF; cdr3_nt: TGTGCCAGCAGTACCGTAGCGGGGTTAGAGACCCAGTACTTC
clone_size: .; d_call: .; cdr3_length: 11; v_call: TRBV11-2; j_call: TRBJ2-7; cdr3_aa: CASSSAYEQYF; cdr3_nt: TGTGCCAGCAGCTCCGCCTACGAGCAGTACTTC
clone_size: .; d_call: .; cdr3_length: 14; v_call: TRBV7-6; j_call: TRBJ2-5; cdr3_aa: CASSLGRVGETQYF; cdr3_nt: TGTGCCAGCAGCTTAGGCAGGGTCGGGGAGACCCAGTACTTC
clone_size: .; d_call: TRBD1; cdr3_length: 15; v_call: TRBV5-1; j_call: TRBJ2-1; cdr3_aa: CASSLAKDRVIEQFF; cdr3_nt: TGCGCCAGCAGCTTGGCCAAGGACAGGGTGATTGAGCAGTTCTTC
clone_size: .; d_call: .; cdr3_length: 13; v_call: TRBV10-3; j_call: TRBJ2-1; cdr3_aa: CAISEYSVNEQFF; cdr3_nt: TGTGCCATCAGTGAGTATAGCGTCAATGAGCAGTTCTTC
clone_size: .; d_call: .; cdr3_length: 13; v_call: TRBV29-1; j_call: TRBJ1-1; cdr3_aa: CSVDGEYNTEAFF; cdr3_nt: TGCAGCGTTGACGGGGAGTACAACACTGAAGCTTTCTTT
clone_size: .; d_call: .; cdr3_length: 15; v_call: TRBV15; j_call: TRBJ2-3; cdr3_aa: CATSKPVELSDTQYF; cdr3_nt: TGTGCCACCAGCAAACCGGTGGAGTTGTCAGATACGCAGTATTTT
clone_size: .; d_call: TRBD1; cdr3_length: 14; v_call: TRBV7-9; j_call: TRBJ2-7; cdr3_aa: CASSHRDRVHEQYF; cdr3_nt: TGTGCCAGCAGCCACCGGGACAGGGTGCACGAGCAGTACTTC
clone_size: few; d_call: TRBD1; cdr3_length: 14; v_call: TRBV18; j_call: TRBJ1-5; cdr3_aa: CASSRDRGFQPQHF; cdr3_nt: TGTGCCAGCTCACGGGACAGGGGGTTTCAGCCCCAGCATTTT
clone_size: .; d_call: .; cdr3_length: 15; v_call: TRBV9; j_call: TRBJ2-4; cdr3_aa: CASSVGGLNQNIQYF; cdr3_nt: TGTGCCAGCAGCGTAGGAGGCCTAAACCAAAACATTCAGTACTTC
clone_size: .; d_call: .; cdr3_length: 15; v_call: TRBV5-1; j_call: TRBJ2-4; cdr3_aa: CASSLDPGDANIQYF; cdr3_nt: TGCGCCAGCAGCTTGGATCCAGGGGACGCGAACATTCAGTACTTC
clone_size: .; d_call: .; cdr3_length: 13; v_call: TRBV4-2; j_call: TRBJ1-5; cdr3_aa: CASSQAGAQPQHF; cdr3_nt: TGTGCCAGCAGCCAGGCAGGGGCCCAGCCCCAGCATTTT
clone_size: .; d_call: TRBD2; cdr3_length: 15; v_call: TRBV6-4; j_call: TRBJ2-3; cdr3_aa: CASSATGGGTDTQYF; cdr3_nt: TGTGCCAGCAGTGCCACCGGGGGGGGAACAGATACGCAGTATTTT
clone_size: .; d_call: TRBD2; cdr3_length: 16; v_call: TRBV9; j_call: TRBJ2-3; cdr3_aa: CASSVNKAGDPDTQYF; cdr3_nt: TGTGCCAGCAGCGTAAATAAGGCGGGAGATCCAGATACGCAGTATTTT
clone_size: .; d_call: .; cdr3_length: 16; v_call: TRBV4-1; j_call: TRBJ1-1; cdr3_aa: CASSQEDRGGGAEAFF; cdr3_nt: TGCGCCAGCAGCCAAGAAGACCGAGGAGGGGGGGCTGAAGCTTTCTTT
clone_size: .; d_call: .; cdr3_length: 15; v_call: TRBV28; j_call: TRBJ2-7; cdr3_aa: CASSITQGSSYEQYF; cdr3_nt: TGTGCCAGCAGTATAACCCAGGGGAGCTCCTACGAGCAGTACTTC
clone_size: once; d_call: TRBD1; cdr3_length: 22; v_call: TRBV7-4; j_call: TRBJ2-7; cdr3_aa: CASSLSLILTGTGGAESHEQYF; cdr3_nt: TGTGCCAGCAGCTTGAGCTTGATCCTTACTGGGACAGGGGGCGCCGAAAGTCACGAGCAGTACTTC
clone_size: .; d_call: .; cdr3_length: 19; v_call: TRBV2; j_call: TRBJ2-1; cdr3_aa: CASSDGGANDYFFYNEQFF; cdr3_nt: TGTGCCAGCAGTGATGGGGGGGCCAACGACTATTTCTTTTACAATGAGCAGTTCTTC
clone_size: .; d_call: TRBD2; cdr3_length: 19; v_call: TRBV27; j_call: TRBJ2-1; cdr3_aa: CASSRTGLATQTSYNEQFF; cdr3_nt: TGTGCCAGCAGCAGGACGGGACTAGCGACACAGACCTCCTACAATGAGCAGTTCTTC
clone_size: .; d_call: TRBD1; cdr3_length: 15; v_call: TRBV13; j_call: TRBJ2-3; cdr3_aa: CASSSGQVEADTQYF; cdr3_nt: TGTGCCAGCAGCTCGGGACAGGTGGAGGCAGATACGCAGTATTTT
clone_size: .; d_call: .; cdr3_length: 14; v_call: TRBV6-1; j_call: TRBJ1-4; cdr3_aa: CASSGEKGGEKLFF; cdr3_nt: TGTGCCAGCTCCGGGGAGAAGGGAGGGGAAAAACTGTTTTTT
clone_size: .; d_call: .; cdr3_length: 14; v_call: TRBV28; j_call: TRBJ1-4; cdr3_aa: CASSFPGYNEKLFF; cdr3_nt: TGTGCCAGCAGTTTCCCCGGGTATAATGAAAAACTGTTTTTT
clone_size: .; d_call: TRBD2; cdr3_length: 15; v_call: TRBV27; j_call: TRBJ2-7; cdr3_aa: CASSTTHGRVYEQYF; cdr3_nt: TGTGCCAGCAGTACTACCCACGGGAGGGTATACGAGCAGTACTTC
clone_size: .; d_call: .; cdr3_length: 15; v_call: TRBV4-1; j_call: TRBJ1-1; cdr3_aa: CASSQDPQGVTEAFF; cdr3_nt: TGCGCCAGCAGCCAAGATCCCCAGGGTGTAACTGAAGCTTTCTTT
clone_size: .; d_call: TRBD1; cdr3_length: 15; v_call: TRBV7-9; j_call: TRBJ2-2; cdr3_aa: CASSHTGQDTGELFF; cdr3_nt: TGTGCCAGCAGCCACACCGGACAGGACACCGGGGAGCTGTTTTTT
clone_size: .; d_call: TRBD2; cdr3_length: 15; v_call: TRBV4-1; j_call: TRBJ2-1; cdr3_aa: CASSQTGTSGRGQFF; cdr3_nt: TGCGCCAGCAGCCAAACCGGGACTAGCGGGAGGGGTCAGTTCTTC
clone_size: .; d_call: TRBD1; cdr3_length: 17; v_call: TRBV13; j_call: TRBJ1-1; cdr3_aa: CASSYAGQGAWNTEAFF; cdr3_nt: TGTGCCAGCAGCTACGCGGGACAGGGGGCTTGGAACACTGAAGCTTTCTTT
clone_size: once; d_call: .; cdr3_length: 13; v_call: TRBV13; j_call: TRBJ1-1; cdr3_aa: CASSLGANTEAFF; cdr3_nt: TGTGCCAGCAGCTTAGGGGCGAACACTGAAGCTTTCTTT
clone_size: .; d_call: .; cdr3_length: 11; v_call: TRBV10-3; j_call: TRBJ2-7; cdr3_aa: CAISSGLEQYF; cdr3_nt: TGTGCCATCAGTTCAGGGTTAGAGCAGTACTTC
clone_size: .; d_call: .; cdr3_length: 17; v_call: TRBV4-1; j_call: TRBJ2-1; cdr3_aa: CASSQDFLRGYGDEQFF; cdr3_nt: TGCGCCAGCAGCCAAGACTTTCTACGGGGGTACGGGGATGAGCAGTTCTTC
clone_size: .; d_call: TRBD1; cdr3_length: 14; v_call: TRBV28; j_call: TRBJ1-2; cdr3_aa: CASRNRQGWHGYTF; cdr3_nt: TGTGCCAGCAGGAACCGACAGGGATGGCATGGCTACACCTTC
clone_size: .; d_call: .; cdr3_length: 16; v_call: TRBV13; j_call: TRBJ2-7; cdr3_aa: CASSSLTDPKGGEQYF; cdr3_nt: TGTGCCAGCAGCTCCCTTACCGACCCAAAGGGGGGGGAGCAGTACTTC